The present TCR beta chain was sequenced within a study of shared clonotypes between healthy human individuals. Background on the study: Each donor had three CD4 naive, three CD4 memory, two CD8 naive and one CD8 memory plate.

General study findings and limits: Investigators expected sequencing depth to affect clonotype sharing among donors.

Donors were healthy HIV-negative adults without recently reported acute infections or vaccinations. Each donor was a Caucasian adult residing in Nashville, Tennessee. The CDR3 is 15 amino acids. CDR1 and CDR2 from the germline V gene are SGHNT and YYREEE (reference sequence). Trimming removed 0 bases from V and 2 bases from J, with 9 bases in between. The table came from immunoSEQ multiplex PCR; TCRdb's copy has only in-frame clones and leaves some out. This sample yields about 2 million clones, of which 95% are seen a single time; roughly 0.13% belongs to the top ten. On this clone itself: No antigen is known for it. This CDR3 is also generated by other DNA sequences in the sample.

This TCR came from a man younger than 35 in good health. The sequenced sample was naive CD4+ T cells sorted from blood. Sample subset: CD45RA+ positively selected. The chain has TRBV5-4 and TRBJ2-1; maybe TRBD1 (5 bases). CDR3 DNA sequence: TGTGCCAGCAGCTTGGGTCAGGGCACCTACAATGAGCAGTTCTTC. It yields the protein CASSLGQGTYNEQFF.